This T cell receptor (beta chain) was documented in a study of OX40 agonist ivuxolimab in advanced cancers. Study context: A history of anti-PD-1, anti-PD-L1 or anti-CTLA-4 therapy was acceptable, and 40% to 45% had some.

Some clones are missing from TCRdb's copy, which holds only in-frame ones; the method was immunoSEQ multiplex PCR. The sample has around 60,000 clones; about four fifths are singletons. Study results and limitations: Doses of 0.1 to 3.0 mg/kg were accompanied by clonal expansion of CD4+ and CD8+ blood T cells by week 6.

Autoimmune disease history or systemic immunosuppression barred patients. The CDR3 has 19 residues. Germline loops: CDR1 MNHNS, CDR2 SASEGT. Trimming took 4 bases from V and 0 from J, leaving 19 bases between them. Notes on this clone: Its matching antigen is unknown.

This clonotype was obtained from an adult with an advanced solid tumor such as melanoma, head and neck, liver or kidney cancer. The source material was CD4+ or CD8+ T cells sorted from blood, sampled in a trial of the OX40 agonist ivuxolimab. This chain connects TRBV6-1 to TRBJ1-6; D is uncertain. CDR3 region: CASSGSGQSLLSYNSPLHF. The CDR3, as DNA: TGTGCCAGCAGTGGGAGTGGGCAGTCTCTCCTCTCCTATAATTCACCCCTCCACTTT.